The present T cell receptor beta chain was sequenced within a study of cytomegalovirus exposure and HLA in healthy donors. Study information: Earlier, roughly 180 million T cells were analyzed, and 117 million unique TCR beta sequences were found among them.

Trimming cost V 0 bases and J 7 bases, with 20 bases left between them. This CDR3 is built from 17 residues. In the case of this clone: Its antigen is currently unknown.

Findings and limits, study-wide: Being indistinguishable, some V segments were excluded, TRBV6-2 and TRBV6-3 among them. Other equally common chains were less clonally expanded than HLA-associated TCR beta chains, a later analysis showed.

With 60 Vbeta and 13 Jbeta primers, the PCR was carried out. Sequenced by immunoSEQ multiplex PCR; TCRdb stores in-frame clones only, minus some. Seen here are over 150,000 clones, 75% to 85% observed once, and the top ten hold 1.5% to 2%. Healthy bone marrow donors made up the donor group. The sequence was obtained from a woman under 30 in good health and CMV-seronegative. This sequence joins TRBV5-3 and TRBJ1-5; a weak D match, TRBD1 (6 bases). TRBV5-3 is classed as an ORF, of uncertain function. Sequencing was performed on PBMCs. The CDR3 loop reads CARSLGGRVEVGQPQHF. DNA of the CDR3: TGTGCCAGAAGCTTGGGGGGGCGGGTGGAGGTGGGACAGCCCCAGCATTTT.